Listed below are T cell receptor beta chains from one sample, sequenced in a study of shared clonotypes between healthy human individuals. Some clones are missing from TCRdb's copy, which holds only in-frame ones; the method was immunoSEQ multiplex PCR. The data hold roughly 510,000 clones, with 60% to 80% observed a single time. Sequenced material: PBMCs. All receptors come from a woman between 35 and 50 years old in good health. Some clones in this sample may be carry-over from other donors' samples. Both conserved end residues are part of each CDR3. D genes are given only for firm matches. Only part of the rows carry a size: once, few, many, or a class if the clone is expanded.

J,size,V,D,DNA,CDR3
TRBJ2-1,-,TRBV14,TRBD2,TGTGCCAGCATGGAGCTAGCGGGAGACAAGAGCTCCTACAATGAGCAGTTCTTC,CASMELAGDKSSYNEQFF
TRBJ2-5,-,TRBV6-1,-,TGTGCCAGCAGTGAGGGGCGGGATAGAGAGACCCAGTACTTC,CASSEGRDRETQYF
TRBJ2-1,few,TRBV10-2,TRBD1,TGCGCCAGCAGTGGCACGACAGGGGTTAGTGGTGAGCAGTTCTTC,CASSGTTGVSGEQFF
TRBJ1-6,few,TRBV27,-,TGTGCCAGCAGAGGGGTGCCGGATTCACCCCTCCACTTT,CASRGVPDSPLHF
TRBJ2-2,-,TRBV27,TRBD2,TGTGCCAGCAGTTCGCTACTAGCGGGAGTGAACACCGGGGAGCTGTTTTTT,CASSSLLAGVNTGELFF
TRBJ1-6,-,TRBV5-6,-,TGTGCCAGCAGCCGGGGGCTTGGGTACGGACCAAATTCACCCCTCCACTTT,CASSRGLGYGPNSPLHF
TRBJ2-7,once,TRBV2,-,TGTGCCAGCAGCCCAGGCAGCGGCTCCTACGAGCAGTACTTC,CASSPGSGSYEQYF
TRBJ2-7,-,TRBV18,TRBD1,TGTGCCAGCTCACCAAGACAGGGGGCTAGCTACGAGCAGTACTTC,CASSPRQGASYEQYF
TRBJ2-3,once,TRBV4-1,-,TGCGCCAGCAGCCACCCCAGCGGAACAGATACGCAGTATTTT,CASSHPSGTDTQYF
TRBJ2-2,-,TRBV27,TRBD2,TGTGCCAGCAGCGGCAGCGGGAGAGGCACCGGGGAGCTGTTTTTT,CASSGSGRGTGELFF
TRBJ1-1,few,TRBV28,TRBD1,TGTGCCAGCAGTTTGACACAGGGGACGAACACTGAAGCTTTCTTT,CASSLTQGTNTEAFF
TRBJ2-3,-,TRBV7-9,TRBD2,TGTGCCAGCATTTGGGGCAAGGGACTAGATTGGACAGATACGCAGTATTTT,CASIWGKGLDWTDTQYF
TRBJ2-2,-,TRBV28,-,TGTGCCAGCAAACCTACCGGGCAGTTCGCGAACACCGGGGAGCTGTTTTTT,CASKPTGQFANTGELFF
TRBJ2-7,-,TRBV5-1,-,TGCGCCAGCAGCGACTCCTACGAGCAGTACTTC,CASSDSYEQYF
TRBJ2-1,-,TRBV18,TRBD2,TGTGCCAGCTCACCGACTAGCGGACATTACAATGAGCAGTTCTTC,CASSPTSGHYNEQFF
TRBJ2-5,-,TRBV29-1,-,TGCAGCGTTGCTCAGGGCCCAGAGACCCAGTACTTC,CSVAQGPETQYF
TRBJ2-6,-,TRBV9,-,TGTGCCAGCAGCGTAGCTACTCTCATCTCTGGGGCCAACGTCCTGACTTTC,CASSVATLISGANVLTF
TRBJ2-1,-,TRBV7-2,-,TGTGCCAGCACGGGATACAATGAGCAGTTCTTC,CASTGYNEQFF
TRBJ2-1,-,TRBV7-8,-,TGTGCCAGCAGCTCACAGGGACTCTCGGGTGAGCAGTTCTTC,CASSSQGLSGEQFF
TRBJ1-1,once,TRBV7-2,-,TGTGCCAGCAGCCGGTGGGGGGGGCAAACTGAAGCTTTCTTT,CASSRWGGQTEAFF
TRBJ2-3,few,TRBV4-2,-,TGTGCCAGCAGCCAAGAGGGGATAGCGGATAGCACAGATACGCAGTATTTT,CASSQEGIADSTDTQYF
TRBJ1-5,-,TRBV5-6,TRBD1,TGTGCCAGCAGCTTGGGAGGGGGCCTCTATAGCAATCAGCCCCAGCATTTT,CASSLGGGLYSNQPQHF
TRBJ2-7,-,TRBV19,-,TGTGCCAGTAGTATGAGACTGCGCGTGGGCGAGCAGTACTTC,CASSMRLRVGEQYF
TRBJ2-7,once,TRBV7-9,TRBD2,TGTGCCAGCAGCTTAGGAGGGGACTACCAGTACTTC,CASSLGGDYQYF
TRBJ1-4,-,TRBV2,-,TGTGCCAGCATTGACTCTTATGAAAAACTGTTTTTT,CASIDSYEKLFF
TRBJ1-6,-,TRBV9,-,TGTGCCAGCAGCGTAGGAGATAAACCCCTCCACTTT,CASSVGDKPLHF
TRBJ1-2,once,TRBV4-1,TRBD1,TGCGCCAGCAGCCATAACAGGGGGTCTGGTGGCTACACCTTC,CASSHNRGSGGYTF
TRBJ2-7,-,TRBV18,TRBD1,TGTGCCAGCTCACCCACTGGGGCAGGGGGAGACGAGCAGTACTTC,CASSPTGAGGDEQYF
TRBJ2-7,-,TRBV4-2,-,TGTGCCAGCAGCCAAGAGTTGAGCGGCCGAAGCCCCTACGCCTACGAGCAGTACTTC,CASSQELSGRSPYAYEQYF
TRBJ1-5,-,TRBV5-1,-,TGCGCCAGCAGCTTGGTGGACTCCAGAACTCAGCCCCAGCATTTT,CASSLVDSRTQPQHF
TRBJ1-1,-,TRBV28,-,TGTGCCAGCAGTTTTGCGGACAGAAACACTGAAGCTTTCTTT,CASSFADRNTEAFF
TRBJ2-7,-,TRBV29-1,-,TGCAGCGGCGCGGGGGGGTTTCAGGGGGCTCACGAGCAGTACTTC,CSGAGGFQGAHEQYF
TRBJ2-4,-,TRBV29-1,TRBD1,TGCAGCGTTCGAACCGGGACAGGGGGTGACATTCAGTACTTC,CSVRTGTGGDIQYF
TRBJ2-7,-,TRBV2,-,TGTGCCAGCGGCCTGGGTAGTCCCCCCGAGCAGTACTTC,CASGLGSPPEQYF
TRBJ1-2,once,TRBV7-9,-,TGTGCCAGCAGCCTTTCCTTACAGGAGAACTATGGCTACACCTTC,CASSLSLQENYGYTF
TRBJ2-2,-,TRBV28,TRBD2,TGTGCCAGCACCATTAGCGGGGTTTACACCGGGGAGCTGTTTTTT,CASTISGVYTGELFF
TRBJ1-1,once,TRBV5-8,-,TGTGCCAGCAGCTTGCTTCAGGGGAAGAACACTGAAGCTTTCTTT,CASSLLQGKNTEAFF
TRBJ2-7,-,TRBV7-6,-,TGTGCCAGCAGCTTAGGGAGGACCCTCTACGAGCAGTACTTC,CASSLGRTLYEQYF
TRBJ1-5,few,TRBV19,-,TGTGCCAGTAGTCCGAGACAGCCTAATCAGCCCCAGCATTTT,CASSPRQPNQPQHF
TRBJ2-5,-,TRBV18,-,TGTGCCAGCTCTCAGTCGTTGCAAGAGACCCAGTACTTC,CASSQSLQETQYF
TRBJ1-5,-,TRBV28,-,TGTGCCGAGGGTTTTAGCAATCAGCCCCAGCATTTT,CAEGFSNQPQHF
TRBJ2-5,-,TRBV11-3,TRBD1,TGTGCCAGCAGCCCCGGACAGGATCCGTACCAAGAGACCCAGTACTTC,CASSPGQDPYQETQYF
TRBJ1-2,-,TRBV2,TRBD1,TGTGCCAGTAACCGGGACAGGGTAGGGGGCTACACCTTC,CASNRDRVGGYTF
TRBJ2-7,-,TRBV2,-,TGTGCCAGCAGTGGGGCGGGGCGGGGACCCTACGAGCAGTACTTC,CASSGAGRGPYEQYF
TRBJ2-1,-,TRBV5-1,TRBD2,TGCGCCAGCAGCTTGGTGGGGGGAGCGGGAGCTCTTTTAATGTGGCCCAATGAGCAGTTCTTC,CASSLVGGAGALLMWPNEQFF